The 18 T cell receptor beta chains reported below all come from one sample, sequenced in a study of blood T cell repertoires in COVID-19. Produced via immunoSEQ multiplex PCR; TCRdb's table is partial and in-frame only. There are hundreds of thousands of clones in the sample; approximately 87% occur only once, and approximately 7.8% lies in the top ten. What was sequenced was peripheral blood. The receptors were sampled from a woman aged 45-65 years who had recovered from COVID-19.

The CDR3: CASSLGGLVHNEQFF. CDR3 sequence (DNA): TGTGCCAGCAGCTTAGGGGGACTCGTCCACAATGAGCAGTTCTTC. The J gene is TRBJ2-1, the V gene TRBV7-2, with D possibly matching TRBD2 (6 bases). This CDR3 has 15 amino acids. CDR1 SGHTA and CDR2 FQGNSA come from the germline V gene. The V end lost 1 base, the J end lost 5 bases, and 12 bases lay between the germline ends.

The chain combines TRBV6-2 or TRBV6-3 with TRBJ2-5, with D possibly matching TRBD2 (5 bases). The CDR3 is 13 amino acids. Germline V gene lookup returns CDR1 MNHEY and CDR2 SVGEGT. The V end was cut by 4 bases, the J end by 5 bases, with 11 bases between. The CDR3 nucleotides read TGTGCCAGCAGTTGGCAGCTAGCCGAGACCCAGTACTTC. It specifies CASSWQLAETQYF.

The chain uses TRBV19 and TRBJ2-5; 7 nucleotides line up with TRBD2. Trimming at V came to 3 bases and at J to 4 bases, leaving 11 bases not matched to a gene. The germline CDR1 and CDR2 sequences are LNHDA and SQIVND (reference sequence). The CDR3 runs to 16 residues. The CDR3 is CASSIGSGGIGETQYF. DNA of the CDR3: TGTGCCAGTAGTATCGGTTCGGGGGGAATCGGAGAGACCCAGTACTTC.

The chain is built from TRBV12-3 or TRBV12-4 and TRBJ1-6, with unresolved D. The CDR3 loop spans 12 amino acids. V was pared by 5 bases and J by 10 bases, with 9 bases between. CDR3 coding DNA: TGTGCCAGCAGTGAGGGTAGGTCACCCCTCCACTTT. Its translation: CASSEGRSPLHF.

About this clone: The same CDR3 can be traced to other DNA sequences in this sample. This chain links TRBV7-2 with TRBJ2-7, with 8 bases that match TRBD1. V trimming: 2 bases; J trimming: 3 bases; junction bases outside the gene matches: 6. CDR1 is SGHTA, CDR2 FQGNSA, per germline. The CDR3 contains 15 residues. The CDR3 coding sequence is TGTGCCAGCAGCTTAAAAGGACAGGGACTCTACGAGCAGTACTTC. This codes for CASSLKGQGLYEQYF.

The V and J genes are TRBV27 and TRBJ2-1, with 10 positions matching TRBD2. Germline lookup yields CDR1 MNHEY and CDR2 SMNVEV (reference sequence). The CDR3 length is 15 residues. V shed 7 bases and J 7 bases; nucleotides not matched to a gene: 10. In DNA, the CDR3 is TGTGCCAGCAACCTAGCGGGGGTCAGAGGTAATGAGCAGTTCTTC. Its translation: CASNLAGVRGNEQFF.

Only one count was recorded for this clone. The chain employs TRBV6-5 and TRBJ2-5; 8 bases line up with TRBD2. V shed 7 bases, J shed 5 bases, and the junction held 12 bases outside the gene matches. The CDR3 totals 15 residues. The germline gives CDR1 MNHEY, CDR2 SVGAGI. The CDR3: CASMTGGEPTETQYF. Here the CDR3 DNA reads TGTGCCAGCATGACCGGGGGGGAACCCACGGAGACCCAGTACTTC.

This chain uses TRBV9 with TRBJ2-7; 11 bases map to TRBD2. The trim removed 4 bases at V and 7 bases at J, leaving 16 bases unmatched. Germline CDR1 SGDLS, CDR2 YYNGEE. The CDR3 is 17 amino acids. CDR3 bases: TGTGCCAGCAGCCCCCGCCTATCGACTAGCGGGATTCTTGAGCAGTACTTC. Residues: CASSPRLSTSGILEQYF.

This chain uses TRBV9 with TRBJ2-3; 8 nucleotides align to TRBD2. CDR3 length equals 16 residues. Germline CDR1 is SGDLS and CDR2 is YYNGEE. Trimming cost V 0 bases and J 5 bases; bases outside gene matches: 8. The CDR3 region is CASSVGQREKVDTQYF. The CDR3 bases are TGTGCCAGCAGCGTAGGCCAGCGGGAGAAGGTAGATACGCAGTATTTT. Looking up the rest from reference TRBV9 and TRBJ2-3 gives the full variable domain: DSGVTQTPKHLITATGQRVTLRCSPRSGDLSVYWYQQSLDQGLQFLIQYYNGEERAKGNILERFSAQQFPDLHSELNLSSLELGDSALYFCASSVGQREKVDTQYFGPGTRLTVL.

The rearrangement uses TRBV9 and TRBJ2-3, with TRBD2 matching over 12 bases. J lost 0 bases, V lost 3 bases, and 5 bases had no gene match. The CDR3 runs 17 residues. The germline gives CDR1 SGDLS, CDR2 YYNGEE. The CDR3 here is CASSDLTSGGSTDTQYF. Here the CDR3 DNA reads TGTGCCAGCAGCGACTTGACTAGCGGGGGCAGCACAGATACGCAGTATTTT.

The chain recombines TRBV11-2 with TRBJ2-1; 8 nucleotides match TRBD2. Germline CDR1 reads SGHAT; CDR2 reads FQNNGV. The CDR3 contains 15 residues. With 3 bases clipped from V and 2 bases from J, the junction kept 3 bases outside the gene matches. The CDR3 protein is CASSFVAGTYNEQFF. The CDR3 DNA sequence: TGTGCCAGCAGCTTTGTAGCGGGAACCTACAATGAGCAGTTCTTC.

CDR3 in amino acids: CASSASVATNEKLFF. The DNA of the CDR3 is TGTGCCAGCTCAGCCAGTGTCGCAACTAATGAAAAACTGTTTTTT. The rearrangement links TRBV18 to TRBJ1-4; D not resolved. Germline-derived CDR1 and CDR2 are KGHSH and LQKENI. The CDR3 covers 15 residues. Trimming cost V 5 bases and J 0 bases, with 10 bases left between them.

A note on this clone: Other DNA sequences in this sample translate to the same CDR3. J is TRBJ2-3 and V is TRBV20-1, with D unresolved. The CDR3 extends over 10 amino acids. Trimming pared 2 bases from V and 5 bases from J, leaving 2 bases between. Per the germline V gene, CDR1 is DFQATT and CDR2 is SNEGSKA (reference sequence). CDR3: CSARLDTQYF. As DNA, the CDR3 is TGCAGTGCTAGACTAGATACGCAGTATTTT.

This rearrangement joins TRBV7-8 to TRBJ2-7, with TRBD2 matching 7 bases. The length of the CDR3 is 13 residues. The J segment lost 3 bases and the V segment lost 8 bases, leaving 7 bases of the junction unmatched. Germline CDR1 reads SGHVS; CDR2 reads FQNEAQ. DNA for the CDR3: TGTGCCAGCGGGGAGGGACGGGACTACGAGCAGTACTTC. This translates into CASGEGRDYEQYF. The variable domain in full, completed from reference TRBV7-8 and TRBJ2-7, reads GAGVSQSPRYKVAKRGQDVALRCDPISGHVSLFWYQQALGQGPEFLTYFQNEAQLDKSGLPSDRFFAERPEGSVSTLKIQRTQQEDSAVYLCASGEGRDYEQYFGPGTRLTVT.

The rearrangement joins TRBV30 to TRBJ1-1, with unresolved D. Germline CDR1 GTSNPN, CDR2 SVGIG (reference sequence). There are 13 residues in the CDR3. V lost 3 bases and J 11 bases, leaving 19 bases between the germline ends. The CDR3 region is CAWSPKGGLGAFF. CDR3 in DNA: TGTGCCTGGAGCCCCAAGGGAGGGCTGGGGGCTTTCTTT.

Here the CDR3 reads CASSVEGGQETQYF. Written as DNA, the CDR3 is TGTGCCAGCAGCGTAGAAGGGGGACAAGAGACCCAGTACTTC. The gene calls are TRBV9 and TRBJ2-5, with D possibly matching TRBD1 (6 bases). Looked up from germline, CDR1 is SGDLS and CDR2 is YYNGEE. V was shortened by 0 bases and J by 2 bases, with 8 bases between the two germline ends. The CDR3 covers 14 residues.

The chain is built from TRBV18 and TRBJ1-1, with a tentative D call TRBD1 (6 bases). Looked up from germline, CDR1 is KGHSH and CDR2 is LQKENI. V was pared by 4 bases and J by 1 base, with 10 bases between. The CDR3 totals 14 residues. The CDR3 loop is CASSRSGENTEAFF. The DNA of the CDR3 is TGTGCCAGCTCACGGTCAGGGGAGAACACTGAAGCTTTCTTT.

The chain uses TRBV5-1 and TRBJ1-2; 7 bases align to TRBD1. CDR1 SGHRS and CDR2 YFSETQ come from the germline V gene. The CDR3 sequence is 15 residues long. J lost 0 bases, V lost 3 bases, and 5 bases had no gene match. CDR3: CASSSDRTSNYGYTF. CDR3 nucleotides: TGCGCCAGCAGCTCGGACAGGACCTCTAACTATGGCTACACCTTC.